This T cell receptor beta chain was captured in a study of PD-1 blockade in classical Hodgkin lymphoma. Worth noting for this clone: Its specificity is unknown.

General study findings and limits: Possible causes of repertoire differences, disease activity or prior therapy, remain undefined. Before treatment, complete responders showed about the same diversity as newly diagnosed patients.

The CDR3 has 14 amino acids. V was pared by 4 bases and J by 6 bases, with 15 bases between. CDR1 and CDR2 from the germline V gene are SQVTM and ANQGSEA. Only in-frame clones appear in the TCRdb table, and some are missing; sequencing was by immunoSEQ multiplex PCR. This table holds some 62,000 clones, about 87% found once. Relapse was seen in all patients after autologous stem cell transplantation, and brentuximab vedotin exposure was variable. The patients, who had relapsed/refractory classical Hodgkin lymphoma, achieved best responses of complete response, partial response or progressive disease.

The sequence came from a human donor with classical Hodgkin lymphoma. The specimen was peripheral blood mononuclear cells (PBMCs), collected at baseline. This rearrangement joins TRBV29-1 to TRBJ2-2, with a tentative D call TRBD1 (6 bases). As DNA, the CDR3 is TGCAGCGTTGGATACAGGGAAAGGGCCGGGGAGCTGTTTTTT. It encodes CSVGYRERAGELFF.